This TCR beta chain is from a study of blood T cell repertoires in COVID-19. Trimming left V 2 bases short and J 3 bases short, with 17 bases between. The CDR3 consists of 17 residues. Germline values: CDR1 KGHSH, CDR2 LQKENI. TCRdb's copy holds only in-frame clones and misses some; the assay was immunoSEQ multiplex PCR. The sample holds around 400,000 clones, 91% seen once. Sequencing was done on a sample of PBMCs or T cells enriched from blood (not recorded which). The TCR sequence derives from a middle-aged woman who had been exposed to COVID-19. The rearrangement links TRBV18 to TRBJ2-4, with D maybe TRBD1 (6 bases). CDR3: CASSPIPPGVDKNIQYF. As DNA, the CDR3 is TGTGCCAGCTCACCAATACCCCCAGGGGTTGACAAAAACATTCAGTACTTC.